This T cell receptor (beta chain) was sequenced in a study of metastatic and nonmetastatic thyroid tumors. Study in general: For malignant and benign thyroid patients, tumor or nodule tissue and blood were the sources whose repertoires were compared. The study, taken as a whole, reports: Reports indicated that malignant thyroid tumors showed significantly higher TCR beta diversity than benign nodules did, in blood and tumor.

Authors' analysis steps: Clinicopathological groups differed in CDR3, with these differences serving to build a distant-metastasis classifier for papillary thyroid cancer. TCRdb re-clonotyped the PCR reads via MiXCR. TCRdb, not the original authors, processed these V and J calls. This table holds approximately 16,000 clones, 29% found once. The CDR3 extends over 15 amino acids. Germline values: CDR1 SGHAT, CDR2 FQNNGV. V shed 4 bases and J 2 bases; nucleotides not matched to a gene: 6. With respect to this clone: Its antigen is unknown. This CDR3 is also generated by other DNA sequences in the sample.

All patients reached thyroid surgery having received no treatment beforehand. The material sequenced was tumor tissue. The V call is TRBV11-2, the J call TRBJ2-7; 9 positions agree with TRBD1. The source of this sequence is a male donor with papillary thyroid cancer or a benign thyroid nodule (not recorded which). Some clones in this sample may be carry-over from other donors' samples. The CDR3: CASSSGTGRTYEQYF. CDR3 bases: TGTGCCAGCAGCTCAGGGACAGGGCGGACCTACGAGCAGTACTTC.